This T cell receptor beta chain was recorded in a study of T cell repertoires in cytomegalovirus infection. Study-level information: Public TCR beta signatures indicated both CMV infection and matching HLA type.

Trimming removed 5 bases from V and 4 bases from J, with 15 bases in between. From germline, CDR1 is SGHVS and CDR2 FNYEAQ. There are 15 residues in the CDR3. General study points: The response measured ex vivo was dominated by TCR beta clonotypes (HLA-C-restricted and CMV-specific).

TCRdb passed the reads through MiXCR, listing each CDR3 protein once. Among more than 85,000 distinct CDR3 sequences listed, roughly 30% were seen once. This clonotype was recorded a few times. Its antigen is currently unknown. The chain recombines TRBV7-6 with TRBJ1-5; the D gene is possibly TRBD1 (5 bases). This sequence was found in a human donor in good health (CMV status not recorded). Some clones in this sample may be carry-over from other donors' samples. Sequencing was performed on CD8+ T cells from cultured PBMCs, taken from culture after CMV antigen stimulation. This chain's CDR3 is CASSTGTAPNQPQHF. CDR3 nucleotides: TGTGCCAGCAGCACTGGGACTGCCCCTAATCAGCCCCAGCATTTT. Combining the CDR3 with reference TRBV7-6 and TRBJ1-5 gives the whole variable domain GAGVSQSPRYKVTKRGQDVALRCDPISGHVSLYWYRQALGQGPEFLTYFNYEAQQDKSGLPNDRFSAERPEGSISTLTIQRTEQRDSAMYRCASSTGTAPNQPQHFGDGTRLSIL.